Listed below are T cell receptor beta chains from one sample, sequenced in a study of blood T cell repertoires in COVID-19. The assay was immunoSEQ multiplex PCR, and TCRdb's table has in-frame clones only and misses some. There are 250,000 or so clones in the sample; about nine tenths occur only once, and approximately 2.4% lies in the top ten. Input material: PBMCs or T cells enriched from blood (not recorded which). Receptors originate from a woman between 18 and 29 years old who had recovered from COVID-19. The CDR3 runs from the conserved cysteine through the conserved F or W. The order of the fields is V gene, J gene, clone size, CDR3 protein. For some rows the clone size is stated as once, few or many, or as a class when expanded; others skip it.

TRBV30	TRBJ1-2	.	CAWYRGAPYGYTF
TRBV24-1	TRBJ2-5	.	CATSEGTGGAETQYF
TRBV7-2	TRBJ2-5	.	CASSLGTGSRQETQYF
TRBV30	TRBJ1-1	.	CAWSGTGFTEAFF
TRBV7-6	TRBJ1-4	.	CASSFQGSGEKLFF
TRBV19	TRBJ2-5	.	CASSRPGGAVETQYF
TRBV12-5	TRBJ1-3	.	CASGSLGEVRNTIYF
TRBV9	TRBJ1-1	.	CASSPRQGGTEAFF
TRBV7-2	TRBJ2-3	once	CASSPRGRSGRSTDTQYF
TRBV7-9	TRBJ1-5	once	CASSLWGGQPQHF
TRBV5-1	TRBJ2-7	.	CASSLAKGDEQYF
TRBV19	TRBJ1-4	.	CASESGRRASGEKLFF
TRBV7-2	TRBJ1-2	.	CASSLAVPGQSDRNYGYTF
TRBV4-1	TRBJ2-7	.	CASSQTGAWSYEQYF
TRBV12-3/TRBV12-4	TRBJ1-2	.	CASTLDREYGYTF
TRBV4-2	TRBJ2-5	.	CASSQGLGGTGSQETQYF
TRBV29-1	TRBJ1-4	.	CSATRGQGNEKLFF
TRBV21-1	TRBJ1-5	.	CASTPPRGNQPQHF
TRBV15	TRBJ2-1	.	CATSYRLAGTRNNEQFF
TRBV6-6	TRBJ2-3	.	CASSYRGLTDTQYF
TRBV7-9	TRBJ2-1	.	CASSSAGSSYNEQFF
TRBV27	TRBJ2-7	.	CASSNSFYYEQYF
TRBV6-2/TRBV6-3	TRBJ1-3	.	CASSSDSLAFGNTIYF
TRBV28	TRBJ1-6	once	CASKTGGRSPLHF
TRBV6-5	TRBJ2-1	.	CAYSSGTEARLLFF